This T cell receptor (beta chain) appears in the sequencing data of a study of cytomegalovirus exposure and HLA in healthy donors. Vbeta (60) and Jbeta (13) primers were used in the PCR. Profiling relied on immunoSEQ multiplex PCR, and the TCRdb table lists in-frame clones only, not all of them. The top ten hold about 0.77% of the sample, which has some 150,000 clones, approximately 80% seen once. Germline CDR1 reads SEHNR; CDR2 reads FQNEAQ (reference sequence). The CDR3 totals 13 residues. V gave up 4 bases and J gave up 0 bases, with 6 bases separating them. This clone was observed a few times. The origin of this receptor is a woman under 30 in good health and CMV-seronegative. Sample: PBMCs. The chain has TRBV7-9 and TRBJ1-1; no clear D. The CDR3, as DNA: TGTGCCAGCAGCTCCGTTCTGAACACTGAAGCTTTCTTT. Encoded protein: CASSSVLNTEAFF.